These T cell receptor beta chains were read from a single sample in a study of cytotoxic CD8 clonotypes in ibrutinib-treated CLL. Libraries were prepared by immunoSEQ multiplex PCR; TCRdb keeps only in-frame clonotypes and omits some of them. The sample lists 150,000 to 200,000 clones, over 75% occurring once. The material was PBMCs, obtained at disease progression, from a patient treated with ibrutinib. These TCRs come from a human donor with chronic lymphocytic leukemia. CDR3s include the opening cysteine and the closing phenylalanine or tryptophan.

j_gene | v_gene | CDR3aa
TRBJ1-5 | TRBV30 | CAWSSLSGQPQHF
TRBJ1-1 | TRBV19 | CASSTRSPGTANTEAFF
TRBJ2-7 | TRBV7-9 | CASSHRQGFYEQYF
TRBJ2-7 | TRBV19 | CASSIDGRAGGHYEQYF
TRBJ2-1 | TRBV19 | CASSMTGTEKFF
TRBJ2-3 | TRBV30 | CAWRAGSPTDTQYF
TRBJ2-2 | TRBV5-1 | CASSLNDRTGELFF
TRBJ2-4 | TRBV18 | CASSPQLGTTGDIQYF
TRBJ1-3 | TRBV18 | CASSPRTGFSGNTIYF
TRBJ1-2 | TRBV27 | CASGAGFDYGYTF
TRBJ2-7 | TRBV28 | CASTGPGVYEQYF
TRBJ2-1 | TRBV28 | CASSPERAYNEQFF
TRBJ1-2 | TRBV19 | CASSRTDRGRYHGNYGYTF
TRBJ2-7 | TRBV7-9 | CASSARLAETYEQYF
TRBJ2-2 | TRBV6-1 | CASKSGQNTGELFF
TRBJ2-2 | TRBV28 | CASSSPPWGHTNTGELFF
TRBJ2-3 | TRBV28 | CASKIPQSTDTQYF
TRBJ1-4 | TRBV4-1 | CASSQDLGQGSEKLFF
TRBJ2-7 | TRBV27 | CASSFGVGYEQYF
TRBJ2-2 | TRBV6-5 | CASTRDFHTGELFF
TRBJ2-5 | TRBV11-3 | CASSNRDLKETQYF
TRBJ1-1 | TRBV7-9 | CASVSTAEAFF